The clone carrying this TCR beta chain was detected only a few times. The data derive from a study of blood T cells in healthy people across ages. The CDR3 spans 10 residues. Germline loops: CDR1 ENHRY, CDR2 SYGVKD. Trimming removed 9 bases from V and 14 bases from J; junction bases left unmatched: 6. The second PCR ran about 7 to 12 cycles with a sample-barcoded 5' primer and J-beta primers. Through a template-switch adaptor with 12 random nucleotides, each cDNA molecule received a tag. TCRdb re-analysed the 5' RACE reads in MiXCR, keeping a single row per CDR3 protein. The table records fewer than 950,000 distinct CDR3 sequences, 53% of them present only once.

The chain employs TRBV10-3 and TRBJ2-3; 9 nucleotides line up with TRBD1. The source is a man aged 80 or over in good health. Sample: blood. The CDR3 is CAMGQGSAYF. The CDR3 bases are TGTGCCATGGGACAGGGAAGTGCGTATTTT.